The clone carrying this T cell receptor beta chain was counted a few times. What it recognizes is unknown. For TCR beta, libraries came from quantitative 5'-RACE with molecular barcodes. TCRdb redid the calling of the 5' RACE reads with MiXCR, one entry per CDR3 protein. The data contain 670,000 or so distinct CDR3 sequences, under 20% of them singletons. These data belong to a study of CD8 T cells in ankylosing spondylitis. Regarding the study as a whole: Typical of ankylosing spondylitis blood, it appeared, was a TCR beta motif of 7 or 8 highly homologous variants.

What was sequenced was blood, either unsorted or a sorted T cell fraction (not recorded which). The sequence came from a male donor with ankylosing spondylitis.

This CDR3 is CASSPGAGGATKNIQYF. The CDR3 DNA reads as TGTGCCAGCAGCCCGGGGGCGGGGGGCGCAACCAAAAACATTCAGTACTTC. The V call is TRBV11-2, the J call TRBJ2-4, with 8 bases aligning to TRBD2. The CDR3 extends over 17 amino acids. The J segment lost 2 bases and the V segment lost 5 bases, leaving 11 bases of the junction unmatched. CDR1 and CDR2 from the germline V gene are SGHAT and FQNNGV.